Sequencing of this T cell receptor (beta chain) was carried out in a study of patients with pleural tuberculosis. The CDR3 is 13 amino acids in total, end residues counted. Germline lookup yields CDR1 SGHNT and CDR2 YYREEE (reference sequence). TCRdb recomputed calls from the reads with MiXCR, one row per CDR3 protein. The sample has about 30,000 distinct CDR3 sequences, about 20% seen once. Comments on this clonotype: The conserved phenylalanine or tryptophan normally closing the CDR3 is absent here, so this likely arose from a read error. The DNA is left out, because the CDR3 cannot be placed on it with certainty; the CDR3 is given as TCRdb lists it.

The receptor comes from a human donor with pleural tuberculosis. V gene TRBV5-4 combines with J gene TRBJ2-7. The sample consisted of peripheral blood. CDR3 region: CASSLGESYEQDL.